What follows are 17 T cell receptor beta chains derived from one specimen sequenced in a study of STAT5B mutations in CD4+ large granular lymphocyte leukemia. Assay used: immunoSEQ multiplex PCR; TCRdb lists only in-frame clones, some missing. Here the sample spans over 30,000 clones, about 80% being singletons. Sequencing input: CD4+ T cells from blood buffy coats. Receptors were obtained from a human donor in good health.

V usage is TRBV25-1 and J usage is TRBJ2-1; D is perhaps TRBD1 (5 bases). V was trimmed by 6 bases and J by 7 bases, leaving 13 bases between them. Per the germline V gene, CDR1 is MGHDK and CDR2 is SYGVNS. The CDR3 extends over 13 amino acids. The CDR3 reads CASRLSQGNEQFF. CDR3 sequence (DNA): TGTGCCAGCAGACTATCCCAGGGTAATGAGCAGTTCTTC.

This clone showed up just a few times. This chain links TRBV7-9 with TRBJ1-3; D remains ambiguous. CDR1 is SEHNR and CDR2 is FQNEAQ in the germline V gene (reference sequence). The CDR3 consists of 16 residues. V shed 0 bases and J shed 4 bases, with 13 bases lying between them. This CDR3 is CASSLAKNTHGNTIYF. In DNA, the CDR3 is TGTGCCAGCAGCTTAGCGAAGAACACGCACGGAAACACCATATATTTT.

This chain connects TRBV2 to TRBJ2-3, with TRBD2 matching 8 bases. V lost 5 bases and J lost 4; bases outside the gene matches: 5. CDR3 length: 14 residues. CDR1 is SNHLY, CDR2 FYNNEI, per germline. As DNA, the CDR3 is TGTGCCAGCAGTTATAGCGGGAAAGCAGATACGCAGTATTTT. Translating it yields CASSYSGKADTQYF.

The rearrangement joins TRBV5-1 to TRBJ2-3; D gene uncertain. Trimming pared 4 bases from V and 3 bases from J, leaving 12 bases between. The CDR3 is 14 residues long. Germline V CDR1 and CDR2: SGHRS, YFSETQ. CDR3 residues: CASSPRGGTDTQYF. The CDR3 nucleotides read TGCGCCAGCAGCCCCCGAGGTGGTACAGATACGCAGTATTTT.

The gene calls are TRBV27 and TRBJ2-7; 8 bases fit TRBD1. Germline V CDR1 and CDR2: MNHEY, SMNVEV (reference sequence). The CDR3 loop spans 18 amino acids. V was clipped by 6 bases and J by 7 bases; unmatched bases: 23. CDR3 sequence: CASSASGTGRSLRGEQYF. In DNA, the CDR3 is TGTGCCAGCAGCGCCTCCGGGACAGGAAGATCCCTACGGGGGGAGCAGTACTTC.

The sample holds one count of this clone. J is TRBJ2-5 and V is TRBV20-1; D unclear. The ends were cut back, 2 bases at V and 4 bases at J, with 5 bases in the middle. The CDR3 spans 11 residues. Germline-derived CDR1 and CDR2 are DFQATT and SNEGSKA (reference sequence). DNA of the CDR3: TGCAGTGCTAGAATTGGAGAGACCCAGTACTTC. Residues: CSARIGETQYF.

Turning to this clone: This sample includes further DNA sequences coding for the same CDR3. This chain joins TRBV5-1 and TRBJ2-5; D gene ambiguous. CDR3 length: 14 residues. The germline V and J ends were trimmed by 0 bases and 5 bases, with 11 bases remaining between them. Germline V gene lookup returns CDR1 SGHRS and CDR2 YFSETQ. The CDR3 protein is CASSLGTGGETQYF. The CDR3 DNA reads TGCGCCAGCAGCTTGGGGACGGGTGGGGAGACCCAGTACTTC.

The chain combines TRBV7-9 with TRBJ1-2, with a weak D call TRBD1 (6 bases). The germline V gene has CDR1 SEHNR and CDR2 FQNEAQ (reference sequence). V gave up 3 bases and J gave up 8 bases, with 28 bases separating them. The length of the CDR3 is 18 residues. In DNA, the CDR3 is TGTGCCAGCAGCTTCCCCCGTAGTAGGGGGGGCGTCGACGAGGGCTACACCTTC. Its translation is CASSFPRSRGGVDEGYTF.

The table lists this clone with a count of one. V is TRBV5-4 and J is TRBJ1-1, with D tentatively TRBD1 (5 bases). V lost 1 base and J 4 bases, leaving 17 bases between the germline ends. CDR1 SGHNT and CDR2 YYREEE come from the germline V gene (reference sequence). CDR3 size: 16 residues. This CDR3 reads CASSLRGRVGSTEAFF. The CDR3 DNA is TGTGCCAGCAGCTTGAGGGGCAGGGTAGGGTCCACTGAAGCTTTCTTT.

About this clone: Without the conserved terminal phenylalanine or tryptophan, this CDR3 likely stems from a read error. The gene calls are TRBV15 and TRBJ1-2; D not certain. The CDR3 contains 18 residues. Between the trimmed V and J ends, which lost 0 bases and 0 bases, there was a span of 17 bases. Per germline, CDR1 LNHNV and CDR2 YYDKDF (reference sequence). This CDR3 is CATSRDKSAGLTNYGYTS. For the CDR3, the DNA is TGTGCCACCAGCAGAGATAAGTCTGCGGGCCTGACTAACTATGGCTACACCTCC.

The chain recombines TRBV7-8 with TRBJ2-1; D may be TRBD1 or TRBD2 (5 bases each). The germline gives CDR1 SGHVS, CDR2 FQNEAQ. Trimming left V 4 bases short and J 2 bases short, with 15 bases between. The CDR3 extends over 16 amino acids. In DNA, the CDR3 is TGTGCCAGCAGCTCAACCGGGACCGGAGCCTACAATGAGCAGTTCTTC. As protein: CASSSTGTGAYNEQFF.

The chain couples TRBV7-8 to TRBJ2-1, with 7 bases that match TRBD2. Per germline, CDR1 SGHVS and CDR2 FQNEAQ. There are 16 residues in the CDR3. The V segment lost 4 bases and the J segment 6 bases; nucleotides outside the gene matches: 12. CDR3 sequence reads: CASSSPPVASGNEQFF. Written as DNA, the CDR3 is TGTGCCAGCAGCTCCCCCCCCGTGGCTAGCGGCAATGAGCAGTTCTTC.

The rearrangement uses TRBV25-1 and TRBJ2-3; 8 positions match TRBD2. The V gene end was trimmed by 4 bases and the J gene end by 1 base; junction bases not matched to a gene: 7. CDR1 is MGHDK, CDR2 SYGVNS, per germline. There are 16 residues in the CDR3. CDR3 in amino acids: CASSGTSGGGTDTQYF. For the CDR3, the DNA is TGTGCCAGCAGTGGAACTAGCGGAGGGGGCACAGATACGCAGTATTTT.

This clone was recorded once. The V call is TRBV4-1, the J call TRBJ2-2; TRBD1 matches 8 bases. CDR3 length equals 15 residues. V dropped 4 bases and J dropped 4; count of bases not matched to a gene: 5. Germline CDR1 is MGHRA and CDR2 is YSYEKL. DNA for the CDR3: TGCGCCAGCAGCCGGGCAGGGGGCATCACCGGGGAGCTGTTTTTT. It is translated as CASSRAGGITGELFF.

This sequence joins TRBV7-8 and TRBJ2-5; D remains unclear. Germline CDR1 reads SGHVS; CDR2 reads FQNEAQ. The CDR3 extends over 13 amino acids. Trimming left V 3 bases short and J 0 bases short, with 5 bases between. The chain's CDR3 is CASSFSYQETQYF. CDR3 in DNA: TGTGCCAGCAGCTTTAGTTACCAAGAGACCCAGTACTTC.

The chain has TRBV29-1 and TRBJ2-1; D gene ambiguous. The length of the CDR3 is 12 residues. Germline CDR1 SQVTM, CDR2 ANQGSEA. Trimming cost V 3 bases and J 6 bases, with 9 bases left between them. The CDR3 here is CSVDGAINEQFF. CDR3 bases: TGCAGCGTTGACGGTGCAATCAATGAGCAGTTCTTC.

The chain combines TRBV6-1 with TRBJ1-4; no definite D call. V lost 7 bases, J lost 7 bases, and 13 bases lay in between. Germline V gives CDR1 MNHNS, CDR2 SASEGT. This CDR3 is built from 13 residues. The CDR3 DNA reads as TGTGCCAGCAAATACAGCTCGGGTGAAAAACTGTTTTTT. This sequence encodes CASKYSSGEKLFF.